Listed below are T cell receptor beta chains from one sample, sequenced in a study of shared clonotypes between healthy human individuals. TCRdb's copy holds only in-frame clones and misses some; the assay was immunoSEQ multiplex PCR. Of 2,500,000 or so clones detected, under 95% appear once; the ten largest clones hold roughly 0.36%. The sample consisted of naive CD4+ T cells from PBMCs. The receptors were sampled from a man aged 18 to 30 in good health. Some clones in this sample may be carry-over from other donors' samples. CDR3s leave out the opening cysteine and the closing phenylalanine or tryptophan. Each record gives: J gene, V gene, CDR3 protein.

J gene: TRBJ2-2
V gene: TRBV2
CDR3 protein: ASRDRGHGGELF

J gene: TRBJ1-1
V gene: TRBV4-3
CDR3 protein: ASSQEYRGGTEAF

J gene: TRBJ2-2
V gene: TRBV2
CDR3 protein: ASRQTSGNTGELF

J gene: TRBJ2-1
V gene: TRBV7-2
CDR3 protein: ASSLLAGVDYNEQF

J gene: TRBJ2-3
V gene: TRBV5-8
CDR3 protein: ASSLVWQGRTDTQY

J gene: TRBJ2-1
V gene: TRBV15
CDR3 protein: ATSKASAIQYEQF

J gene: TRBJ1-1
V gene: TRBV2
CDR3 protein: ASRPDGPEAF

J gene: TRBJ2-6
V gene: TRBV4-2
CDR3 protein: ASSQDWASGSAGANVLT

J gene: TRBJ2-1
V gene: TRBV18
CDR3 protein: ASSQTGLSYNEQF

J gene: TRBJ1-2
V gene: TRBV2
CDR3 protein: ASSEKGNYGYT

J gene: TRBJ2-2
V gene: TRBV30
CDR3 protein: AWSGQTYGELF

J gene: TRBJ2-7
V gene: TRBV11-2
CDR3 protein: ASSRTSGSYEQY

J gene: TRBJ2-1
V gene: TRBV6-5
CDR3 protein: ASRRVAGSYNEQF

J gene: TRBJ2-7
V gene: TRBV15
CDR3 protein: ATSRDRRGYEQY

J gene: TRBJ2-5
V gene: TRBV2
CDR3 protein: ASSERREGQETQY

J gene: TRBJ2-2
V gene: TRBV27
CDR3 protein: ASSFHHVNTGELF

J gene: TRBJ2-3
V gene: TRBV25-1
CDR3 protein: ASSISTDTQY